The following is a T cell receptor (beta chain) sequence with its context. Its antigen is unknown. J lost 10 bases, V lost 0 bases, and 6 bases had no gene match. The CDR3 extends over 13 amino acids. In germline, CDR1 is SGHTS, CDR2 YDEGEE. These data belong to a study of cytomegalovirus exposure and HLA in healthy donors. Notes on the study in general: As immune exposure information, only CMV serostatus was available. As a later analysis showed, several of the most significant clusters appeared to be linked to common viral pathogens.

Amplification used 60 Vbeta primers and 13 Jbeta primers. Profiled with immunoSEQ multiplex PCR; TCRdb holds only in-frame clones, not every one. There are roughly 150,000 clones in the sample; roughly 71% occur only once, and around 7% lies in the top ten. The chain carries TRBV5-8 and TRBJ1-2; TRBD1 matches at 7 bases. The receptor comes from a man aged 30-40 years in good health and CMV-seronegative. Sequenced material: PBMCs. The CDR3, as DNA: TGTGCCAGCAGCTTGGCCGGGACAGCAACCTACACCTTC. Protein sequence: CASSLAGTATYTF.